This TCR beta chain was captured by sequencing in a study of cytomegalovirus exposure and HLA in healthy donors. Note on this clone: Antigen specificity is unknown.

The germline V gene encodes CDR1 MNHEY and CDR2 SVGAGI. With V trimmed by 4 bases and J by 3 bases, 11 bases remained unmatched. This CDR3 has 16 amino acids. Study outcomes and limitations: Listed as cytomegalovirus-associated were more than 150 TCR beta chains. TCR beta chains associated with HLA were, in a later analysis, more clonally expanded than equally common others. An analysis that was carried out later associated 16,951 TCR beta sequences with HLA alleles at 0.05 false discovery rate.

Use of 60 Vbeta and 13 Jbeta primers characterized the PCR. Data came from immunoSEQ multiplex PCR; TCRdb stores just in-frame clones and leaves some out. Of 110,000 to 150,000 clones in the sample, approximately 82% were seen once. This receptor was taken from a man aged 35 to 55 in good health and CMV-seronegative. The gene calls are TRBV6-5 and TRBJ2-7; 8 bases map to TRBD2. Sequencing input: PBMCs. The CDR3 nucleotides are TGTGCCAGCAGTTGGGAGTGGACTAGCTGGGGCTACGAGCAGTACTTC. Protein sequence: CASSWEWTSWGYEQYF.